This T cell receptor beta chain was documented in a study of blood T cell repertoires in COVID-19 (dated by TCRdb to about 2020). Study-wide context: Collaborator samples came from the United States, Italy and Spain and covered acute and convalescent phases of COVID-19. The repertoires were made available in a free public database intended to serve as a resource for research on the immune response to SARS-CoV-2. The prospective study material was composed of cDNA or gDNA derived from T cells, B-cell-depleted T cells, or PBMCs. Where HLA class I and class II types were available, the types were taken from metadata supplied by the sample provider, not from assay-based typing. Subjects who had been exposed to COVID-19, were actively infected with it, or had recovered from it provided the deeply sampled blood TCRbeta repertoires that made up the dataset. The samples were drawn from two sources: the first 160 participants of the ongoing ImmuneRACE study, and fewer than 1,500 subjects contributed by 6 global collaborators. Nearly every sample came with metadata listing a de-identified subject ID, COVID-19 status, age in years and sex.

Whole blood was collected in K2EDTA tubes by collaborating institutions according to the institutions' own protocols. For TCRbeta analysis, collaborators shipped samples as frozen whole blood, isolated PBMCs, or DNA extracted from either of those sample types. What the authors observed across the whole study: How much clinical and demographic metadata was included differed by source and by participant, and the metadata was provided uncurated.

The immunoSEQ Assay, a bias-controlled multiplex PCR, was used to amplify TCRbeta CDR3 regions from genomic DNA. From the authors' description of their analysis: The number of nucleated cells in each sample was estimated from the amplification of reference gene primers within the assay. To quantify the absolute abundance of each unique TCRbeta CDR3 rearrangement, sequence reads were collapsed and filtered. For each sample, productive Simpson clonality was calculated as the square root of Simpson's diversity index over productive rearrangements. Not all clones reach the TCRdb copy of this immuneACCESS table, which keeps in-frame sequences only. Checked studies attribute under half of the gap to unresolved V genes and leave the rest unexplained. D and trimming were read from the DNA, whereas the V and J calls and clone size are those reported in that table. The sample records about 38,000 clones, just under 85% of which are singletons. Around 5% of the sample is taken by the ten largest.

Concerning this clone itself: Its antigen is currently not known. Base-call qualities are not available, and no considerably larger clone is one nucleotide away.

The TCR comes from a man aged 45-65 years with active COVID-19. Sequenced material: peripheral blood.

The sequenced DNA: TGTGCCAGCAGCCCGACTAGCGGGGGACAAGAGACCCAGTACTTC. Its coded protein is CASSPTSGGQETQYF. This receptor chain uses TRBV6-2 or TRBV6-3 and TRBJ2-5; 12 bases in the junction line up with TRBD2. CDR1 and CDR2 (MNHEY, SVGEGT) derive from the germline V gene. Trimmed from V: 6 bases; trimmed from J: 2 bases; junction bases lacking a gene match: 4. From cysteine to phenylalanine, the CDR3 is 15 amino acids long. The retained sequence is limited to the CDR3, 45 bases, with the frame set at the first base.